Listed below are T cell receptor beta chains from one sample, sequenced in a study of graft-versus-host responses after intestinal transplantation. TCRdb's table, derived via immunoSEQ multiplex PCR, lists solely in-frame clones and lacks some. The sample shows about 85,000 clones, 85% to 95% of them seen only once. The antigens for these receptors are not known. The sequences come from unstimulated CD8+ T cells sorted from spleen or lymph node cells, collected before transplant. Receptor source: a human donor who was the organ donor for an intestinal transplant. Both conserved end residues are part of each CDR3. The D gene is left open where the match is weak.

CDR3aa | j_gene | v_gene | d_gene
CASSGRTALQETQYF | TRBJ2-5 | TRBV6-1 | NA
CASSRRGGIDEQYF | TRBJ2-7 | TRBV11-2 | NA
CASSLGESGEAFF | TRBJ1-1 | TRBV5-5 | NA
CASSAPATDTQYF | TRBJ2-3 | TRBV2 | NA
CASSQDSTVNYGYTF | TRBJ1-2 | TRBV4-1 | NA
CASSEASLTGAYEQYF | NA | TRBV4-2 | NA
CASSPRTGELFF | TRBJ2-2 | TRBV13 | NA
CASSQDLAQELYGYTF | TRBJ1-2 | TRBV4-1 | NA
CASSQDRSEAFF | TRBJ1-1 | TRBV5-5 | NA
CASSILAGRNEQYF | TRBJ2-7 | TRBV7-9 | TRBD2
CASSQEGLGGYEQYF | TRBJ2-7 | TRBV4-1 | NA
CASSDPRGGTEAFF | TRBJ1-1 | TRBV5-1 | NA
CASSRPIQGAANTGELFF | TRBJ2-2 | TRBV18 | TRBD1
CAGEGLDSYNEQFF | TRBJ2-1 | TRBV30 | TRBD2
CASSGRDRDSYNEQFF | TRBJ2-1 | TRBV14 | TRBD1
CASSPGTSETDTQYF | TRBJ2-3 | TRBV27 | TRBD2
CASSKEASGRVEKETQYF | TRBJ2-5 | TRBV21-1 | NA
CASSLGYNEQFF | TRBJ2-1 | TRBV11-2 | NA
CASSEGTSGGAALYEQYF | TRBJ2-7 | TRBV10-1 | TRBD2
CASSFWTGPSSYNEQFF | TRBJ2-1 | TRBV5-1 | TRBD1
CASSPTSDRYEQYF | TRBJ2-7 | TRBV2 | TRBD2
CASSADSDPSEQFF | TRBJ2-1 | TRBV7-7 | NA
CASSLGQGAQETQYF | TRBJ2-5 | TRBV11-2 | TRBD1
CASSFGTEAFF | TRBJ1-1 | TRBV5-1 | NA
CASSPPTGGDAEAFF | TRBJ1-1 | TRBV4-2 | TRBD1
CASSYLLAAYEQYF | TRBJ2-7 | TRBV5-5 | TRBD2
CASSLVSTGHEGDTQYF | TRBJ2-3 | TRBV7-9 | NA
CASSQDRGHTEAFF | TRBJ1-1 | TRBV14 | TRBD1
CASSFGHTEAFF | TRBJ1-1 | TRBV7-9 | NA
CASSWGGAANYGYTF | TRBJ1-2 | TRBV6-5 | NA
CASSYSETSARDEQFF | TRBJ2-1 | TRBV6-6 | TRBD2
CASSSRGQGFSYEQYF | TRBJ2-7 | TRBV28 | TRBD1
CASREGPGTKNSPLHF | TRBJ1-6 | TRBV7-9 | NA
CASSGQGAVGEQFF | TRBJ2-1 | TRBV25-1 | TRBD1
CASSGGQGSEKLFF | TRBJ1-4 | TRBV5-1 | NA
CASKGQGGNEQFF | TRBJ2-1 | TRBV6-1 | NA
CASSLGLVLSGANVLTF | TRBJ2-6 | TRBV5-6 | NA
CASSVITGTGADEQFF | TRBJ2-1 | TRBV13 | TRBD1
CASSVFVGNTDTQYF | TRBJ2-3 | TRBV2 | NA
CASAEERVYQETQYF | TRBJ2-5 | TRBV6-5 | NA
CAGSFRGTYNEQFF | TRBJ2-1 | TRBV7-8 | NA
CASSQTNSYEQYF | TRBJ2-7 | TRBV6-5 | NA
CASSQEGPPYYNEQFF | TRBJ2-1 | TRBV4-1 | NA
CASGIGGHEQFF | TRBJ2-1 | TRBV30 | NA